This is a list of T cell receptor beta chains from one sample in a study of blood T cell repertoires in COVID-19. The data were produced by immunoSEQ multiplex PCR, yet TCRdb's version contains in-frame clones alone and is incomplete. Seen here are approximately 90,000 clones, about three quarters observed once, and the top ten hold 40% to 60%. Sequenced sample: peripheral blood. The receptors originated from a human donor in a cohort sampled during active COVID-19. The CDR3 runs from the conserved cysteine through the conserved F or W. D genes are given only for firm matches. Rows give clone size only sometimes, using once, few, many, or a class for an expanded clone.

TRBV6-5	TRBJ2-7	NA	TRBD2	TGTGCCAGCAGGACTAGCGGGACACTCGAGCAGTACTTC	CASRTSGTLEQYF
TRBV28	TRBJ2-7	NA	TRBD1	TGTGCCAGCAGCCGAGTCCCGGGACAGGGGCGCGAGCAGTACTTC	CASSRVPGQGREQYF
TRBV29-1	TRBJ2-1	NA	TRBD1	TGCAGCGTCTCGAGGGGGGGGACAGGGACCTATACGAAGACCTACAATGAGCAGTTCTTC	CSVSRGGTGTYTKTYNEQFF
TRBV6-2/TRBV6-3	TRBJ2-7	NA	NA	TGTGCCAGCAGTTACGGGCTAGCCGACCCCCACGAGCAGTACTTC	CASSYGLADPHEQYF
TRBV2	TRBJ1-1	NA	TRBD1	TGTGCCAGCAGTTCCACCAGGACAGGGATTGGTGGTGAAGCTTTCTTT	CASSSTRTGIGGEAFF
TRBV4-3	TRBJ2-7	NA	TRBD2	TGCGCCAGCAGCCAACGTATAGCGGGAGGGTACGAGCAGTACTTC	CASSQRIAGGYEQYF
TRBV7-2	TRBJ2-2	NA	TRBD1	TGTGCCAGCAGCACCCCGGGACAGGGCCTGGGCGGGGAGCTGTTTTTT	CASSTPGQGLGGELFF
TRBV24-1	TRBJ2-7	NA	TRBD1	TGTGCCACCAGTGATTTTGTGGACAGGGGGCACGAGCAGTACTTC	CATSDFVDRGHEQYF
TRBV18	TRBJ1-2	NA	TRBD1	TGTGCCAGCTCACATCCGGACAGGCCCTATGGCTACACCTTC	CASSHPDRPYGYTF
TRBV5-6	TRBJ1-1	NA	TRBD1	TGTGCCAGCAGCTCACTTCCGGGACAGGGTATGAACACTGAAGCTTTCTTT	CASSSLPGQGMNTEAFF
TRBV2	TRBJ2-1	NA	NA	TGTGCCAGCAGACCTACAGGAAACAATGAGCAGTTCTTC	CASRPTGNNEQFF
TRBV6-1	TRBJ2-1	NA	TRBD2	TGTGCCAGCGGTGACAATAGCGGGAGGCCCCAATTCTTC	CASGDNSGRPQFF
TRBV3-1/TRBV3-2	TRBJ2-3	NA	TRBD2	TGTGCCAGCAGCCGGCGGGAGGGCTCAGATACGCAGTATTTT	CASSRREGSDTQYF
TRBV19	TRBJ1-5	few	NA	TGTGCCAGTAGTACAGGAGGGGCCTCCCAGGGGCCCCAGCATTTT	CASSTGGASQGPQHF
TRBV4-3	TRBJ1-2	NA	NA	TGCGCCAGCAGCCAAGATTTGGGGGAGGGGTATGGCTACACCTTC	CASSQDLGEGYGYTF
TRBV4-1	TRBJ2-7	NA	TRBD1	TGCGCCAGCAGCCTTTGGACAGGGAGAGCGTACGAGCAGTACTTC	CASSLWTGRAYEQYF
TRBV19	TRBJ1-5	NA	TRBD1	TGTGCCAGTAGTTCTGGTCGGCAGGGGGCATCCCGCAATCAGCCCCAGCATTTT	CASSSGRQGASRNQPQHF
TRBV28	TRBJ1-5	once	NA	TGTGCCAGCAGTGCCCCCCACAGGGGCAATCAGCCCCAGCATTTT	CASSAPHRGNQPQHF
TRBV7-2	TRBJ2-1	few	TRBD1	TGTGCCAGCAGCCGCGGACAGGGGAAGGGTGAGCAGTTCTTC	CASSRGQGKGEQFF
TRBV7-8	TRBJ1-1	few	NA	TGTGCCAGCAGCTTAGGACGGGGTGGGCACACTGAAGCTTTCTTT	CASSLGRGGHTEAFF
TRBV19	TRBJ1-5	NA	NA	TGTGCCAGTAGTATTAGGGACATCGGGGTTGGGCAGCCCCAGCATTTT	CASSIRDIGVGQPQHF
TRBV7-2	TRBJ2-7	once	NA	TGTGCCAGCAGCTTAATTAGGCAGGGCCACTACGAGCAGTACTTC	CASSLIRQGHYEQYF
TRBV5-1	TRBJ1-2	NA	NA	TGCGCCAGCAGCTTGGATCAGGGTTTCTATGGCTACACCTTC	CASSLDQGFYGYTF
TRBV19	TRBJ1-2	NA	NA	TGTGCCAGTAGCTGGACGGGGAGCTATCATGGCTACACCTTC	CASSWTGSYHGYTF
TRBV6-4	TRBJ2-3	NA	NA	TGTGCCAGCAGTAGCGGGAGCACAGATACGCAGTATTTT	CASSSGSTDTQYF
TRBV6-2/TRBV6-3	TRBJ1-1	NA	NA	TGTGCCAGCAGTTCACAGGGCTACAACACTGAAGCTTTCTTT	CASSSQGYNTEAFF
TRBV15	TRBJ2-1	NA	TRBD2	TGTGCCACCAGCAGAGTACTAGCGGGAGCTGGGGAGCAGTTCTTC	CATSRVLAGAGEQFF
TRBV19	TRBJ2-1	NA	TRBD2	TGTGCCAGTAGTATAGATTTAACTAGCGGGAGTTATGAGCAGTTCTTC	CASSIDLTSGSYEQFF
TRBV19	TRBJ2-5	NA	NA	TGTGCCAGTAGTACCACTCCCGGGAGAAAAGAGACCCAGTACTTC	CASSTTPGRKETQYF
TRBV2	TRBJ2-3	NA	NA	TGTGCCAGCAGTGAATATAGAAACACAGATACGCAGTATTTT	CASSEYRNTDTQYF
TRBV6-6	TRBJ1-5	NA	TRBD1	TGTGCCAGCGCCCTATATGGGGACAGGGGCAATCAGCCCCAGCATTTT	CASALYGDRGNQPQHF
TRBV14	TRBJ2-5	NA	TRBD1	TGTGCCAGCAGCCAATACAGGGGAGAGACCCAGTACTTC	CASSQYRGETQYF
TRBV7-2	TRBJ2-3	NA	NA	TGTGCCAGCACGGAGCGGAGAAATACGCAGTATTTT	CASTERRNTQYF
TRBV27	TRBJ2-7	NA	TRBD1	TGTGCCAGCAGTTCCAACAGGGGTCGGGGTCTCGAGCAGTACTTC	CASSSNRGRGLEQYF
TRBV14	TRBJ1-1	NA	NA	TGTGCCAGCAGCCCCGAGGCTTCAAGACCGAACACTGAAGCTTTCTTT	CASSPEASRPNTEAFF
TRBV10-3	TRBJ2-5	NA	NA	TGTGCCATCGGCCAACAAGAGACCCAGTACTTC	CAIGQQETQYF
TRBV11-3	TRBJ2-2	few	TRBD2	TGTGCCAGCAGCCCCCCGACTAGCGGGGACACCGGGGAGCTGTTTTTT	CASSPPTSGDTGELFF
TRBV6-1	TRBJ1-2	NA	TRBD1	TGTGCCAGCAGGGAAAACCCCAACAGGGGCCTTAACTATGGCTACACCTTC	CASRENPNRGLNYGYTF
TRBV7-3	TRBJ2-7	NA	NA	TGTGCCAGCAGCTTAACAGGAACCGGAGGGTTACACGAGCAGTACTTC	CASSLTGTGGLHEQYF
TRBV24-1	TRBJ2-7	NA	NA	TGTGCCACCAGTGTAAAAGGGGTGTCGTACGAGCAGTACTTC	CATSVKGVSYEQYF
TRBV28	TRBJ2-7	NA	NA	TGTGCCAGCAGGTCTGCGCAGGGCGAGCAGTACTTC	CASRSAQGEQYF
TRBV7-6	TRBJ2-6	NA	NA	TGTGCCAGCAGCTTGGGGGGATACTCTGGGGCCAACGTCCTGACTTTC	CASSLGGYSGANVLTF
TRBV19	TRBJ2-5	NA	NA	TGTGCCAGTAGTATGGGCAAGTTGAGCGAGACCCAGTACTTC	CASSMGKLSETQYF
TRBV19	TRBJ2-2	NA	TRBD1	TGTGCCAGTACGATGGGGACAGGCAACACCGGGGAGCTGTTTTTT	CASTMGTGNTGELFF
TRBV25-1	TRBJ1-1	few	NA	TGTGCCAGCAGTCCCACTGGTAACAGAGGGAGGGACACTGAAGCTTTCTTT	CASSPTGNRGRDTEAFF
TRBV6-2/TRBV6-3	TRBJ2-3	NA	TRBD2	TGTGCCAGCAGCCTCCCGACCAGCGGGATTAGCACAGATACGCAGTATTTT	CASSLPTSGISTDTQYF